One sample yielded the 24 T cell receptor beta chains listed below, sequenced in a study of T-cell memory formation after mild COVID-19 (dated by TCRdb to the early 2020s). Libraries were constructed by 5' RACE. Sequenced on an Illumina NovaSeq 6000. In-frame beta chains were kept once TCRdb had trimmed the public reads at Q25 with fastp and called clones with MiXCR. Here each entry gathers all rows of one CDR3 protein and keeps the most common genes and DNA. Recorded for this sample are roughly 130,000 distinct CDR3 sequences; approximately 6.3% of them occurred a single time. The ten top clones hold 2.2% of the sample. The sample taken for sequencing was PBMCs or a T cell subset sorted from them (not recorded which). All receptors come from an adult woman who had mild COVID-19 (a few samples of this study predate the infection). The sample titles of this study are shuffled in the database, so cell type and time point are left out; the donor was told from shared clones.

This clonotype was observed many times. This sequence joins TRBV6-5 and TRBJ2-7; D may match TRBD1 or TRBD2 (6 bases each). Germline V gene lookup returns CDR1 MNHEY and CDR2 SVGAGI. The CDR3 is 12 amino acids. Trimming removed 5 bases from V and 5 bases from J, with 10 bases in between. CDR3 nucleotides: TGTGCCAGCAGTAGGAGGGGGGACGAGCAGTACTTC. This gives the protein CASSRRGDEQYF.

This clonotype has ten or more counts. V gene TRBV20-1 combines with J gene TRBJ2-5, with a weak D call TRBD2 (6 bases). The germline V gene encodes CDR1 DFQATT and CDR2 SNEGSKA (reference sequence). This CDR3 spans 15 amino acids. Trimming removed 5 bases at V and 7 bases at J, with 23 bases between. The CDR3 DNA is TGCAGTGCTCGACCTGAGACGGGAGAACAGCGGACCCAGTACTTC. It specifies CSARPETGEQRTQYF.

V usage is TRBV5-1 and J usage is TRBJ2-1; 7 nucleotides match TRBD2. Germline loops: CDR1 SGHRS, CDR2 YFSETQ. The CDR3 runs 15 residues. Trimming removed 0 bases from V and 1 base from J; junction bases left unmatched: 1. The CDR3 sequence is CASSLVGGSYNEQFF. The CDR3 nucleotides read TGCGCCAGCAGCTTGGTGGGGGGGTCCTACAATGAGCAGTTCTTC.

This clonotype was counted a few times. The genes are TRBV7-9 and TRBJ2-7; TRBD1 matches 7 bases. Losses at the gene ends were 5 bases for V and 6 bases for J; bases not matched to a gene: 4. Per the germline V gene, CDR1 is SEHNR and CDR2 is FQNEAQ (reference sequence). The CDR3 spans 12 residues. CDR3 sequence (DNA): TGTGCCAGCAGCCTTACAGGGGTCGAGCAGTACTTC. It translates to CASSLTGVEQYF.

This clonotype has at least ten counts. The chain joins TRBV9 to TRBJ1-6; D remains ambiguous. The germline V gene encodes CDR1 SGDLS and CDR2 YYNGEE. The CDR3 loop spans 15 amino acids. The V end lost 0 bases, the J end lost 11 bases, and 15 bases lay between the germline ends. CDR3 sequence reads: CASSVEGGSAPPLHF. CDR3 in DNA: TGTGCCAGCAGCGTAGAAGGAGGGTCTGCGCCACCCCTCCACTTT. Combining the CDR3 with reference TRBV9 and TRBJ1-6 gives the whole variable domain DSGVTQTPKHLITATGQRVTLRCSPRSGDLSVYWYQQSLDQGLQFLIQYYNGEERAKGNILERFSAQQFPDLHSELNLSSLELGDSALYFCASSVEGGSAPPLHFGNGTRLTVT.

This clonotype has ten or more counts. The chain uses TRBV11-2 and TRBJ2-1; 8 nucleotides agree with TRBD2. This CDR3 is 14 amino acids long. Germline assignment: CDR1 SGHAT and CDR2 FQNNGV. J gave up 4 bases and V 9 bases, and 8 bases lay outside the gene matches. CDR3: CASAGGASYNEQFF. The DNA for the CDR3 is TGTGCCAGTGCCGGGGGGGCCTCTTACAATGAGCAGTTCTTC.

This clonotype was detected a few times. The chain couples TRBV5-1 to TRBJ2-3, with TRBD1 matching 7 bases. With V trimmed by 4 bases and J by 2 bases, 10 bases remained unmatched. This CDR3 comprises 16 residues. The germline V gene encodes CDR1 SGHRS and CDR2 YFSETQ. The CDR3 here is CASSRTGTANTDTQYF. The CDR3, as DNA: TGCGCCAGCAGCAGGACCGGGACAGCTAACACAGATACGCAGTATTTT. Using reference TRBV5-1 and TRBJ2-3 for the parts outside the CDR3, the full variable domain is KAGVTQTPRYLIKTRGQQVTLSCSPISGHRSVSWYQQTPGQGLQFLFEYFSETQRNKGNFPGRFSGRQFSNSRSEMNVSTLELGDSALYLCASSRTGTANTDTQYFGPGTRLTVL.

The chain couples TRBV7-2 to TRBJ2-3; D gene uncertain. Germline-derived CDR1 and CDR2 are SGHTA and FQGNSA. This CDR3 has 13 residues. Trimming pared 0 bases from V and 5 bases from J, leaving 6 bases between. In DNA, the CDR3 is TGTGCCAGCAGCTTAGCGTTCCTAGATACGCAGTATTTT. Its translation: CASSLAFLDTQYF.

This clonotype was seen many times. The CDR3 DNA is TGTGCCAGCTCACCAGGGAGTGTTTACGAGCAGTACTTC. As protein: CASSPGSVYEQYF. This chain uses TRBV18 with TRBJ2-7; D may be TRBD2 (5 bases). Deletions cut 2 bases from V and 4 bases from J, with 9 bases between. This CDR3 is 13 amino acids long. Germline CDR1 and CDR2: KGHSH and LQKENI.

This chain uses TRBV30 with TRBJ2-7; 8 bases match TRBD2. The CDR3 contains 12 residues. The junction had 1 base not matched to a gene; V was cut back by 0 bases and J by 6 bases. Germline CDR1 and CDR2: GTSNPN and SVGIG (reference sequence). CDR3 sequence: CAWSVRGGEQYF. CDR3 nucleotides: TGTGCCTGGAGTGTACGGGGGGGCGAGCAGTACTTC.

This chain joins TRBV10-3 and TRBJ1-3; 7 positions match TRBD1. This CDR3 comprises 17 residues. Germline trimming cut 0 bases from V and 1 base from J; bases unmatched to any gene: 6. Germline-derived CDR1 and CDR2 are ENHRY and SYGVKD. CDR3 protein: CAISESAGTVSGNTIYF. DNA of the CDR3: TGTGCCATCAGTGAGTCGGCCGGGACAGTTTCTGGAAACACCATATATTTT.

V gene TRBV5-1 combines with J gene TRBJ2-7, with D possibly being TRBD1 or TRBD2 (5 bases each). The CDR3 runs to 15 residues. Germline V gene data show CDR1 as SGHRS and CDR2 as YFSETQ. V was shortened by 1 base and J by 1 base, with 12 bases between the two germline ends. CDR3 protein: CASSLQPGGSYEQYV. CDR3 bases: TGCGCCAGCAGCTTGCAGCCTGGGGGTTCCTACGAGCAGTACGTC.

In this sample, this clonotype is large. The chain links TRBV20-1 to TRBJ2-7; D possibly corresponds to TRBD1 (6 bases). This CDR3 contains 15 residues. Trimming left V 4 bases short and J 4 bases short, with 20 bases between. Germline lookup yields CDR1 DFQATT and CDR2 SNEGSKA (reference sequence). CDR3 in DNA: TGCAGTGCTACCCCCGGGGCCCTTCAGGGGTACGAGCAGTACTTC. Its translation: CSATPGALQGYEQYF.

V is TRBV6-6 and J is TRBJ2-1, with 13 positions matching TRBD2. The V gene end was trimmed by 5 bases and the J gene end by 5 bases; junction bases not matched to a gene: 6. Germline CDR1 is MNHNY and CDR2 is SVGAGI (reference sequence). This CDR3 contains 16 residues. The CDR3 sequence is CASSRTGTSGDNEQFF. The DNA of the CDR3 is TGTGCCAGCAGTAGAACCGGGACTAGCGGGGACAATGAGCAGTTCTTC.

The chain carries TRBV12-3 or TRBV12-4 and TRBJ1-1; possibly TRBD1 for D (6 bases). Trimming shortened V by 8 bases and J by 2 bases, and 15 bases separated the two germline ends. The CDR3 totals 14 residues. The CDR3 DNA is TGTGCCAGCGGAAAGACAGGATTAAACACTGAAGCTTTCTTT. Translating gives CASGKTGLNTEAFF.

In its sample, this clonotype was seen many times. The chain has TRBV24-1 and TRBJ1-1; 12 bases match TRBD1. The CDR3 extends over 15 amino acids. Per the germline V gene, CDR1 is KGHDR and CDR2 is SFDVKD. V lost 7 bases and J lost 5; bases outside the gene matches: 7. CDR3 nucleotide sequence: TGTGCCACCAGCGATCCGGGACAGGGGGCGACTGAAGCTTTCTTT. It translates to CATSDPGQGATEAFF.

The chain joins TRBV5-1 to TRBJ1-5; a possible D gene is TRBD1 (5 bases). In germline, CDR1 is SGHRS, CDR2 YFSETQ. CDR3 length: 14 residues. Trimming cost V 2 bases and J 4 bases, with 10 bases left between them. CDR3 residues: CASSLGTENQPQHF. CDR3 coding DNA: TGCGCCAGCAGCTTAGGGACTGAGAATCAGCCCCAGCATTTT.

The V call is TRBV11-2, the J call TRBJ1-1; perhaps TRBD1 as D (5 bases). The CDR3 spans 15 residues. The germline CDR1 and CDR2 sequences are SGHAT and FQNNGV. Between the trimmed V and J ends, which lost 5 bases and 4 bases, there was a span of 17 bases. The CDR3 DNA is TGTGCCAGCAGCCCGGGGGGGGGAGTGAGCACTGAAGCTTTCTTT. Protein sequence: CASSPGGGVSTEAFF.

V gene TRBV11-3 combines with J gene TRBJ1-3; D gene uncertain. Germline-derived CDR1 and CDR2 are SGHNT and YENEEA. The CDR3 runs to 14 residues. V shed 0 bases and J shed 8 bases, with 11 bases lying between them. The CDR3 loop is CASSLDSSGDTIYF. The CDR3 nucleotides are TGTGCCAGCAGCTTAGACAGCTCCGGGGACACCATATATTTT.

Many counts were recorded for this clonotype. The chain joins TRBV5-6 to TRBJ1-5, with 9 nucleotides matching TRBD1. CDR3 length: 16 residues. The V and J ends lost 2 bases and 4 bases, in that order; junction bases with no gene match: 7. Per the germline V gene, CDR1 is SGHDT and CDR2 is YYEEEE. The CDR3 sequence is CASSFRGQGLNQPQHF. CDR3 sequence (DNA): TGTGCCAGCAGCTTTCGGGGACAGGGACTGAATCAGCCCCAGCATTTT.

This clonotype came up many times. This sequence joins TRBV5-1 and TRBJ2-7; D remains unclear. This CDR3 comprises 14 residues. The V end lost 0 bases, the J end lost 2 bases, and 9 bases lay between the germline ends. CDR1 is SGHRS and CDR2 is YFSETQ in the germline V gene. CDR3 sequence (DNA): TGCGCCAGCAGCTTGGCCGCTCAAACCTACGAGCAGTACTTC. Its protein is CASSLAAQTYEQYF.

This clonotype was counted ten times or more. The chain has TRBV5-1 and TRBJ2-7, with D perhaps matching TRBD1 (6 bases). Germline values: CDR1 SGHRS, CDR2 YFSETQ. V lost 4 bases to trimming and J lost 3 bases, with 14 bases between them. CDR3 length: 14 amino acids. The CDR3 sequence is CASSPRDKGYEQYF. In nucleotides, the CDR3 is TGCGCCAGCAGCCCCCGGGACAAAGGCTACGAGCAGTACTTC. Combining the CDR3 with reference TRBV5-1 and TRBJ2-7 gives the whole variable domain KAGVTQTPRYLIKTRGQQVTLSCSPISGHRSVSWYQQTPGQGLQFLFEYFSETQRNKGNFPGRFSGRQFSNSRSEMNVSTLELGDSALYLCASSPRDKGYEQYFGPGTRLTVT.

This clonotype has just a few counts. The chain uses TRBV20-1 and TRBJ1-3; D possibly corresponds to TRBD1 (6 bases). This CDR3 region has 14 residues. Germline-derived CDR1 and CDR2 are DFQATT and SNEGSKA (reference sequence). The V end lost 3 bases, the J end lost 4 bases, and 13 bases lay between the germline ends. This chain's CDR3 is CSASGIRGGNTIYF. In nucleotides, the CDR3 is TGCAGTGCTAGTGGGATCAGGGGAGGAAACACCATATATTTT.

In its sample, this clonotype was seen a few times. The J gene is TRBJ2-1, the V gene TRBV3-1; possible D gene TRBD1, 5 bases. The ends were cut back, 3 bases at V and 8 bases at J, with 14 bases in the middle. This CDR3 contains 14 residues. Germline CDR1 is LGHDT and CDR2 is YNNKEL (reference sequence). CDR3 in amino acids: CASSQNAGNDEQFF. The CDR3 DNA sequence: TGTGCCAGCAGCCAGAATGCAGGGAATGATGAGCAGTTCTTC.